A selection of T cell receptor beta chains follows, all from one sample in a study of T-cell reconstitution after alpha-beta-depleted transplantation in children. TCRdb redid the calling of the PCR reads with MiXCR, one entry per CDR3 protein. The sample contains 150,000 to 250,000 distinct CDR3 sequences, 5.5% to 7% of which appear only once. The source was PBMCs, collected before TCRalphabeta/CD19-depleted stem cell transplant. The receptor source for this set is a girl less than two years old with combined immunodeficiency, due to receive a stem cell transplant. The CDR3 runs from the conserved cysteine through the conserved F or W. A D gene is named only where the DNA matches it firmly. Clone sizes are given selectively: once, few, many, or a class where the clone is expanded.

V: TRBV14
J: TRBJ2-1
D: TRBD1
size: many
DNA: TGTGCCAGCAGCCAAGAGGTTTGGGGACAGGCCCAAGACAATGAGCAGTTCTTC
CDR3: CASSQEVWGQAQDNEQFF

V: TRBV20-1
J: TRBJ2-3
D: .
size: many
DNA: TGCAGTGCTAGTCAGGGGAGGGCCGTTTGGACAGATACGCAGTATTTT
CDR3: CSASQGRAVWTDTQYF

V: TRBV6-5
J: TRBJ1-5
D: .
size: few
DNA: TGTGCCAGCAGTTACTCGAGGGGCGGTCAGCCCCAGCATTTT
CDR3: CASSYSRGGQPQHF

V: TRBV6-2/TRBV6-3
J: TRBJ2-5
D: TRBD2
size: many
DNA: TGTGCCACCGCCCCGGGACTAGCGGTCTTCGAAGAGACCCAGTACTTC
CDR3: CATAPGLAVFEETQYF

V: TRBV5-1
J: TRBJ2-3
D: TRBD2
size: many
DNA: TGCGCCAGCAGCTTGGACGGGGTCGGTAGCGGGGGCACAGATACGCAGTATTTT
CDR3: CASSLDGVGSGGTDTQYF

V: TRBV28
J: TRBJ2-3
D: TRBD2
size: .
DNA: TGTGCCAGCAGTTCCTTGAGTGGGACTAGCGGGGGGGCCGCAGATACGCAGTATTTT
CDR3: CASSSLSGTSGGAADTQYF

V: TRBV29-1
J: TRBJ2-5
D: TRBD1
size: .
DNA: TGCAGCGTCCCGAATACGGACAGGGAAGAGACCCAGTACTTC
CDR3: CSVPNTDREETQYF

V: TRBV4-2
J: TRBJ2-7
D: TRBD1
size: many
DNA: TGTGCCAGCAGCATTCCGGGACAGACCTACGAGCAGTACTTC
CDR3: CASSIPGQTYEQYF

V: TRBV4-3
J: TRBJ2-6
D: .
size: many
DNA: TGCGCCAGCAGCCAAGTCTTAGTGAGAGGGGCCGGGGCCAACGTCCTGACTTTC
CDR3: CASSQVLVRGAGANVLTF

V: TRBV28
J: TRBJ2-1
D: TRBD2
size: few
DNA: TGTGCCAGCACCAGCGGGACTAGCGCTCTACCTCCCTCCTACAATGAGCAGTTCTTC
CDR3: CASTSGTSALPPSYNEQFF

V: TRBV3-1
J: TRBJ2-7
D: .
size: many
DNA: TGTGCCAGCAGCCAAGGGGGGGTCGAGCAGTACTTC
CDR3: CASSQGGVEQYF

V: TRBV5-1
J: TRBJ1-1
D: TRBD1
size: many
DNA: TGCGCCAGCAGCGGCGGGACAGGGGACACTGAAGCTTTCTTT
CDR3: CASSGGTGDTEAFF

V: TRBV6-5
J: TRBJ1-2
D: .
size: many
DNA: TGTGCCAGCAGTTATTACAGGGACGGGGAATATGGCTACACCTTC
CDR3: CASSYYRDGEYGYTF

V: TRBV20-1
J: TRBJ1-2
D: TRBD1
size: many
DNA: TGCAGTCCTGGACAGGGGATGGCCGGCTACACCTTC
CDR3: CSPGQGMAGYTF

V: TRBV28
J: TRBJ2-5
D: .
size: many
DNA: TGTGCCAGCAGTTTTGGGGGTTGGGGACCTCAAGAGACCCAGTACTTC
CDR3: CASSFGGWGPQETQYF

V: TRBV2
J: TRBJ1-1
D: .
size: many
DNA: TGTGCCAGGATAAGGGGAACTGAAGCTTTCTTT
CDR3: CARIRGTEAFF

V: TRBV20-1
J: TRBJ1-2
D: .
size: .
DNA: TGCAGTGCTAGAGGGGGTGCGGTTAGGGTGACTAACTATGGCTACACCTTC
CDR3: CSARGGAVRVTNYGYTF

V: TRBV10-3
J: TRBJ2-7
D: .
size: many
DNA: TGTGCCATCAGGACCTACGAGCAGTACTTC
CDR3: CAIRTYEQYF

V: TRBV27
J: TRBJ1-2
D: TRBD1
size: many
DNA: TGTGCCAGCAGTTTAAAGGGACAGGGGATCTATGGCTACACCTTC
CDR3: CASSLKGQGIYGYTF

V: TRBV27
J: TRBJ2-1
D: TRBD2
size: many
DNA: TGTGCCAGCAGTCCCTCTAGCGGGAGAAGCCATGAGCAGTTCTTC
CDR3: CASSPSSGRSHEQFF

V: TRBV6-2/TRBV6-3
J: TRBJ1-1
D: .
size: few
DNA: TGTGCCAGCAATCGACAGCCCGATGAAGCTTTCTTT
CDR3: CASNRQPDEAFF

V: TRBV5-4
J: TRBJ2-3
D: .
size: few
DNA: TGTGCCAGCAGCATGACGGGTTCGTTGACAGATACGCAGTATTTT
CDR3: CASSMTGSLTDTQYF

V: TRBV12-3/TRBV12-4
J: TRBJ2-4
D: TRBD2
size: many
DNA: TGTGCCAGCACAGAAGCGGGAGCCGAAAACATTCAGTACTTC
CDR3: CASTEAGAENIQYF

V: TRBV4-1
J: TRBJ2-3
D: TRBD2
size: many
DNA: TGCGCCAGCAGCCAAGGACTAGCGGGAGTCACAGATACGCAGTATTTT
CDR3: CASSQGLAGVTDTQYF

V: TRBV7-9
J: TRBJ2-1
D: .
size: many
DNA: TGTGCCAGCAGCTTACCAGGGGGGGTATACAATGAGCAGTTCTTC
CDR3: CASSLPGGVYNEQFF

V: TRBV2
J: TRBJ1-6
D: .
size: .
DNA: TGTGCCAGCAGTGAAATGGCCAGGGTTTCACCCCTCCACTTT
CDR3: CASSEMARVSPLHF

V: TRBV19
J: TRBJ2-4
D: .
size: .
DNA: TGTGCCAGTTCCAGAAAGCATCCCGGGATCGAAAACATTCAGTACTTC
CDR3: CASSRKHPGIENIQYF

V: TRBV5-6
J: TRBJ1-5
D: .
size: many
DNA: TGTGCCAGCAGCCCTGGCCAGGGGCCCCAGCATTTT
CDR3: CASSPGQGPQHF

V: TRBV13
J: TRBJ2-1
D: TRBD2
size: many
DNA: TGTGCCAGCAGCAGCCAACCTAGCGGGAGCGGTAATGAGCAGTTCTTC
CDR3: CASSSQPSGSGNEQFF

V: TRBV6-1
J: TRBJ2-7
D: .
size: many
DNA: TGTGCCAGCAGTGACACGTGGGACACCTACGAGCAGTACTTC
CDR3: CASSDTWDTYEQYF

V: TRBV21-1
J: TRBJ2-1
D: .
size: many
DNA: TGTGCCAGCAGTAGATGGGGGGTTGGGGGAGGGCCGTTTGATGAGCAGTTCTTC
CDR3: CASSRWGVGGGPFDEQFF

V: TRBV2
J: TRBJ1-2
D: .
size: .
DNA: TGTGCCAGCAGTGAAATCGGGATGGGCTTGAACTATGGCTACACCTTC
CDR3: CASSEIGMGLNYGYTF

V: TRBV7-2
J: TRBJ2-7
D: TRBD2
size: few
DNA: TGTGCCAGCAGCCAGGGACTAGCGGAAACCTACGAGCAGTACTTC
CDR3: CASSQGLAETYEQYF

V: TRBV5-1
J: TRBJ2-7
D: TRBD1
size: many
DNA: TGCGCCAGCAGCTACAGGGGTGGCTACGAGCAGTACTTC
CDR3: CASSYRGGYEQYF

V: TRBV20-1
J: TRBJ1-2
D: .
size: .
DNA: TGCAGTGCACCTGGGGGGAGGGGCTACACCTTC
CDR3: CSAPGGRGYTF

V: TRBV6-2/TRBV6-3
J: TRBJ1-5
D: .
size: few
DNA: TGTGCCAGCAGTTACGTCCAGGGCGGCAATCAGCCCCAGCATTTT
CDR3: CASSYVQGGNQPQHF

V: TRBV10-3
J: TRBJ2-1
D: TRBD2
size: many
DNA: TGTGCCATCAGTGAGTCCGGGATAGCGGGGGGGCCCTACAATGAGCAGTTCTTC
CDR3: CAISESGIAGGPYNEQFF

V: TRBV6-5
J: TRBJ2-1
D: TRBD2
size: .
DNA: TGTGCCAGCAGTTACGCATCCGGGACTAGCAATGAGCAGTTCTTC
CDR3: CASSYASGTSNEQFF

V: TRBV12-5
J: TRBJ2-5
D: TRBD1
size: few
DNA: TGTGCTAGTGGTCTCGGGGACAGCCAAGAGACCCAGTACTTC
CDR3: CASGLGDSQETQYF

V: TRBV7-8
J: TRBJ2-1
D: TRBD2
size: many
DNA: TGTGCCAGCAGCGCACTACTAGCGATGGGGCCTGAGCAGTTCTTC
CDR3: CASSALLAMGPEQFF

V: TRBV20-1
J: TRBJ2-1
D: .
size: few
DNA: TGCAGTGCTAGAATAAATGTCGAATCAAAAAATGAGCAGTTCTTC
CDR3: CSARINVESKNEQFF

V: TRBV7-6
J: TRBJ1-2
D: .
size: many
DNA: TGTGCCAGCAGCCCAGGGACGGTGAACTATGGCTACACCTTC
CDR3: CASSPGTVNYGYTF

V: TRBV15
J: TRBJ2-1
D: .
size: many
DNA: TGTGCCTCTGCGCAGGGCCCGGGGAATGAGCAGTTCTTC
CDR3: CASAQGPGNEQFF

V: TRBV28
J: TRBJ2-7
D: TRBD2
size: few
DNA: TGTGCCAGCACTCGCGGGACTAGCGGGAGAAACGATAACCACGAGCAGTACTTC
CDR3: CASTRGTSGRNDNHEQYF

V: TRBV12-3/TRBV12-4
J: TRBJ2-5
D: .
size: few
DNA: TGTGCCAGCAGACCCCAGAGGGGAGGAGAGACCCAGTACTTC
CDR3: CASRPQRGGETQYF

V: TRBV29-1
J: TRBJ2-1
D: TRBD2
size: many
DNA: TGCAGCGTTGGGAGGGCGGGGGGCTCCTACAATGAGCAGTTCTTC
CDR3: CSVGRAGGSYNEQFF

V: TRBV12-3/TRBV12-4
J: TRBJ1-2
D: .
size: .
DNA: TGTGCCATCAGTTTTGGCCCCTCCTCCCCTATGGCTAACTATGGCTACACCTTC
CDR3: CAISFGPSSPMANYGYTF

V: TRBV19
J: TRBJ2-1
D: .
size: few
DNA: TGTGCCAGTATTGCCCGTGGAGTGACGAGCTCCTACAATGAGCAGTTCTTC
CDR3: CASIARGVTSSYNEQFF

V: TRBV15
J: TRBJ2-1
D: .
size: .
DNA: TGTGCCACCAGCTCTCCCGGCAGGGGGGAAGAGCAGTTCTTC
CDR3: CATSSPGRGEEQFF